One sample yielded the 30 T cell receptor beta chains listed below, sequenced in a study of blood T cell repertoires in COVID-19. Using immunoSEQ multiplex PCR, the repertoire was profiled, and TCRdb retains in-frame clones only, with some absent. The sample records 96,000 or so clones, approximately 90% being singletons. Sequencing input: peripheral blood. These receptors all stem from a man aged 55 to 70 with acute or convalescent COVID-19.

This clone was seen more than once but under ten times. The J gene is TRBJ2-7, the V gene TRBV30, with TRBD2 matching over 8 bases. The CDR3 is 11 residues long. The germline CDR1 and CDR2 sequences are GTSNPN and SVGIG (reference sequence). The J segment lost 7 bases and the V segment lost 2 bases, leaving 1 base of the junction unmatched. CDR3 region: CAWSREGEQYF. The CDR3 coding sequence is TGTGCCTGGAGTCGGGAGGGAGAGCAGTACTTC.

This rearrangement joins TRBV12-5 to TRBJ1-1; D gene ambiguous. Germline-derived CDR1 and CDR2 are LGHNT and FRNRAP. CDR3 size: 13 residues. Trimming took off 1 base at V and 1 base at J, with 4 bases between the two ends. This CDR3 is CASGLGQNTEAFF. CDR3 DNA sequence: TGTGCTAGTGGTTTGGGGCAGAACACTGAAGCTTTCTTT.

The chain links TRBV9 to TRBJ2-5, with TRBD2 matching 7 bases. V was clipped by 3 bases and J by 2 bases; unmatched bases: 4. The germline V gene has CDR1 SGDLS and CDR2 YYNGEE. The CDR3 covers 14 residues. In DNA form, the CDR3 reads TGTGCCAGCAGCGGAGGAGCGGGACAAGAGACCCAGTACTTC. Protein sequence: CASSGGAGQETQYF.

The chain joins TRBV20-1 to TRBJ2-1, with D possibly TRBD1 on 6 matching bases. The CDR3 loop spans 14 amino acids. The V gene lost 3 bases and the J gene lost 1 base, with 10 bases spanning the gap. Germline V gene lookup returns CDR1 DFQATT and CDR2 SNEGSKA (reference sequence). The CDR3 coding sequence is TGCAGTGCTAGTTCCCAGGGGTCCTACAATGAGCAGTTCTTC. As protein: CSASSQGSYNEQFF.

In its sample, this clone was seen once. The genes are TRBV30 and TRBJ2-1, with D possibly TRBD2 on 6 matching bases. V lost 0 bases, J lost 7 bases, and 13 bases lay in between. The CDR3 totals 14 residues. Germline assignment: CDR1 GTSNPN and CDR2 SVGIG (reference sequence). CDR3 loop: CAWSVMGTGNEQFF. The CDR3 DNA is TGTGCCTGGAGTGTAATGGGGACTGGGAATGAGCAGTTCTTC.

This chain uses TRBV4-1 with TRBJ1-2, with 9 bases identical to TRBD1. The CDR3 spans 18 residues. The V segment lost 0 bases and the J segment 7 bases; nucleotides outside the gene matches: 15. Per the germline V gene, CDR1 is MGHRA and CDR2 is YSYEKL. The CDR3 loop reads CASSQEVGSGTGSRGYTF. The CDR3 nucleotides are TGCGCCAGCAGCCAAGAAGTCGGCTCCGGGACAGGGTCTCGTGGCTACACCTTC.

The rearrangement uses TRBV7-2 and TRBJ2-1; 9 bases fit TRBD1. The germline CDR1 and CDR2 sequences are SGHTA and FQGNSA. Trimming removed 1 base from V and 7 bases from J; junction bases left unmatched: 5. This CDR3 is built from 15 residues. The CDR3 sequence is CASSLGGQGKNEQFF. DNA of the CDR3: TGTGCCAGCAGCTTAGGAGGACAGGGGAAAAATGAGCAGTTCTTC.

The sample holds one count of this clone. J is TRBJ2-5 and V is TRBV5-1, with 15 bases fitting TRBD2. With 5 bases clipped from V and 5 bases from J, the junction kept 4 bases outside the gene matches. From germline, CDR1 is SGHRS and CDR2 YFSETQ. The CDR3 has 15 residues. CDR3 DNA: TGCGCCAGCAGAGCCGGGACTAGCGGGGGGGAGACCCAGTACTTC. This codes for CASRAGTSGGETQYF.

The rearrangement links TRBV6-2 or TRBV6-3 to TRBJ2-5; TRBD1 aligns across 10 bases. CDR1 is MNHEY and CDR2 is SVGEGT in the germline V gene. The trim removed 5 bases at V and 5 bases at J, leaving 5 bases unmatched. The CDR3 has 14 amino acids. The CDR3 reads CASSKTGGYETQYF. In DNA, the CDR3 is TGTGCCAGCAGTAAGACAGGGGGCTATGAGACCCAGTACTTC.

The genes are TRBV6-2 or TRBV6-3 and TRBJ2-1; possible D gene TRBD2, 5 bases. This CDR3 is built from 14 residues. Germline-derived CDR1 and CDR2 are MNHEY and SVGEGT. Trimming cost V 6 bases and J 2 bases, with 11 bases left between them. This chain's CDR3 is CASSLRLTYNEQFF. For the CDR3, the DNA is TGTGCCAGCAGCCTCAGACTAACCTACAATGAGCAGTTCTTC.

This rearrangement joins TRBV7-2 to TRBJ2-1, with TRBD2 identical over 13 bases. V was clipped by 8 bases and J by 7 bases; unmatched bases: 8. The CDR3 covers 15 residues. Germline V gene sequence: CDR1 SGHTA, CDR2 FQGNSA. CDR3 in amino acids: CASDRTSGSWNEQFF. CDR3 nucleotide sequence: TGTGCCAGCGATAGGACTAGCGGGAGTTGGAATGAGCAGTTCTTC.

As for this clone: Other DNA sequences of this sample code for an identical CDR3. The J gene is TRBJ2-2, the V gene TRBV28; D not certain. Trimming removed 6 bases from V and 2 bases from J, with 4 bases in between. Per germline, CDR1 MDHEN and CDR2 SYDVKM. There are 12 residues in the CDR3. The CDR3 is CASSSNTGELFF. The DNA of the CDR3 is TGTGCCAGCAGCAGTAACACCGGGGAGCTGTTTTTT.

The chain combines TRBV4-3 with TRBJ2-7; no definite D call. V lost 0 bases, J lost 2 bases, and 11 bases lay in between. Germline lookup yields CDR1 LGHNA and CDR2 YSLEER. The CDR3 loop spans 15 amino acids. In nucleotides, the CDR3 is TGCGCCAGCAGCCAAGATGTGAGACAACCCTACGAGCAGTACTTC. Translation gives CASSQDVRQPYEQYF.

CDR3 region: CASSSQTGESTDTQYF. The CDR3 nucleotides read TGTGCCAGCAGCTCCCAGACAGGGGAGTCAACAGATACGCAGTATTTT. The chain joins TRBV5-4 to TRBJ2-3; 8 bases are shared with TRBD1. CDR1 and CDR2 from the germline V gene are SGHNT and YYREEE (reference sequence). The V and J ends lost 3 bases and 3 bases, in that order; junction bases with no gene match: 9. The CDR3 runs 16 residues.

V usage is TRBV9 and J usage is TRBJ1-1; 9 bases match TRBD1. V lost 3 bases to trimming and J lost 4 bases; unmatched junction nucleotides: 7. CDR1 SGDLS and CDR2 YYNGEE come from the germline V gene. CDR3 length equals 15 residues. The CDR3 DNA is TGTGCCAGCAGCGAAGGACAGGGGTGGAGCACTGAAGCTTTCTTT. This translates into CASSEGQGWSTEAFF.

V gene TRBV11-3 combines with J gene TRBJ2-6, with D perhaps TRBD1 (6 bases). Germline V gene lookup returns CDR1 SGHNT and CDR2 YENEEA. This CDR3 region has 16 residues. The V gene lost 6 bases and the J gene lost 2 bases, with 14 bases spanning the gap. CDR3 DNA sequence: TGTGCCAGCAGGAATACAGGGCGGGCTGGGGCCAACGTCCTGACTTTC. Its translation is CASRNTGRAGANVLTF.

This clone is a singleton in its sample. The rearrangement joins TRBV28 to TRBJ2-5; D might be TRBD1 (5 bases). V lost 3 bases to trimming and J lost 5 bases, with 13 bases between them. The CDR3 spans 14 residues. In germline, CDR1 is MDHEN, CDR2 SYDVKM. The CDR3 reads CASSLDGNRETQYF. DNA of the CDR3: TGTGCCAGCAGTTTGGACGGCAACAGGGAGACCCAGTACTTC.

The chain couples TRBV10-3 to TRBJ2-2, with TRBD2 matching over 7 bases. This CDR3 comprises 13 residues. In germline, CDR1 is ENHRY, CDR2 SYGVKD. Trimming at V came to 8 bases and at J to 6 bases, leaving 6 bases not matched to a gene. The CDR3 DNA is TGTGCCATCCTAGCGGAGGGCCCCGGGGAGCTGTTTTTT. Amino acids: CAILAEGPGELFF.

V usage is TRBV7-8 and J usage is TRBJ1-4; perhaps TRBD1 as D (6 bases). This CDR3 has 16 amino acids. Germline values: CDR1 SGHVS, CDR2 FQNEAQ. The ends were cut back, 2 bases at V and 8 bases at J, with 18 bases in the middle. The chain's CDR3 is CASSLTQDSTREKLFF. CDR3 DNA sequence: TGTGCCAGCAGCTTAACCCAGGACAGTACGAGGGAAAAACTGTTTTTT. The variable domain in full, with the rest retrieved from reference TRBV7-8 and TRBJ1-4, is GAGVSQSPRYKVAKRGQDVALRCDPISGHVSLFWYQQALGQGPEFLTYFQNEAQLDKSGLPSDRFFAERPEGSVSTLKIQRTQQEDSAVYLCASSLTQDSTREKLFFGSGTQLSVL.

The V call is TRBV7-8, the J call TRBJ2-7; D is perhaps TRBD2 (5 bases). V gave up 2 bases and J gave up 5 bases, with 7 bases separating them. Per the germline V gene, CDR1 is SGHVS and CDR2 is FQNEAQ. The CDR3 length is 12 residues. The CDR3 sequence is CASSLSRDEQYF. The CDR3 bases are TGTGCCAGCAGCTTATCGCGGGACGAGCAGTACTTC.

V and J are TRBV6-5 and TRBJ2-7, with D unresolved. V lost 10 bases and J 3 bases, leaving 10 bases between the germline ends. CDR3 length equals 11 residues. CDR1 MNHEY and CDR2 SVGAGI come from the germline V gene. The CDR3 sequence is CATRDFYEQYF. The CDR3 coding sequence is TGTGCCACCCGAGATTTCTACGAGCAGTACTTC.

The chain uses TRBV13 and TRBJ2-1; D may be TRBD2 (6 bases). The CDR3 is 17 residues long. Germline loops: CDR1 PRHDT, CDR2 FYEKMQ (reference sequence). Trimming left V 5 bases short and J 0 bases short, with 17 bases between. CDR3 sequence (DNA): TGTGCCAGCAGCCGGAGACTAGATCTTAGCTCCTACAATGAGCAGTTCTTC. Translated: CASSRRLDLSSYNEQFF. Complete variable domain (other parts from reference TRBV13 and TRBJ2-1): AAGVIQSPRHLIKEKRETATLKCYPIPRHDTVYWYQQGPGQDPQFLISFYEKMQSDKGSIPDRFSAQQFSDYHSELNMSSLELGDSALYFCASSRRLDLSSYNEQFFGPGTRLTVL.

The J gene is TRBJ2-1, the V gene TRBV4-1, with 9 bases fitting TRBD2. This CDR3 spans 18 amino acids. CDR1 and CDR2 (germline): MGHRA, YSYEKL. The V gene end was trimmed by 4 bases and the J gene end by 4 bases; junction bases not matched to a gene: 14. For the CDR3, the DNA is TGCGCCAGCAGCCTAGCCTTGGCGGGAGGGAAGGGATACAATGAGCAGTTCTTC. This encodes CASSLALAGGKGYNEQFF.

As DNA, the CDR3 is TGTGCCAGCTTACATCGGGAAAGTCAGCCCCAGCATTTT. It specifies CASLHRESQPQHF. The chain combines TRBV28 with TRBJ1-5, with D unresolved. CDR3 length: 13 residues. V gave up 8 bases and J gave up 6 bases, with 14 bases separating them. Looked up from germline, CDR1 is MDHEN and CDR2 is SYDVKM.

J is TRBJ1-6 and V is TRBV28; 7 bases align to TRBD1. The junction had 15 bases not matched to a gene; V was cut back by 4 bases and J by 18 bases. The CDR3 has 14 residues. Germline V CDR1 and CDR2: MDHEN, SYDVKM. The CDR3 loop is CASSWHTGQLRSHF. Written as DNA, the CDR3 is TGTGCCAGCAGTTGGCATACGGGACAGCTCCGCAGCCACTTT.

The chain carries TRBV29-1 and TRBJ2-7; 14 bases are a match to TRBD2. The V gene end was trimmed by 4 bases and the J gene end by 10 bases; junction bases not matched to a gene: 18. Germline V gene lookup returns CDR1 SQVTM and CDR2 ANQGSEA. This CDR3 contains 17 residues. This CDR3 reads CSVVGQGATSGRGVQYF. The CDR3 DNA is TGCAGCGTTGTGGGACAGGGGGCGACTAGCGGGAGGGGGGTACAGTACTTC.

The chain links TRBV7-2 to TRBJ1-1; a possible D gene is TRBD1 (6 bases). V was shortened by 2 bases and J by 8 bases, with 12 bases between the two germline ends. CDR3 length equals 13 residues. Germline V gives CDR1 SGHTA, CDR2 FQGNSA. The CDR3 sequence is CASSLSGGAEAFF. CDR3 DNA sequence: TGTGCCAGCAGCTTAAGTGGGGGCGCAGAAGCTTTCTTT.

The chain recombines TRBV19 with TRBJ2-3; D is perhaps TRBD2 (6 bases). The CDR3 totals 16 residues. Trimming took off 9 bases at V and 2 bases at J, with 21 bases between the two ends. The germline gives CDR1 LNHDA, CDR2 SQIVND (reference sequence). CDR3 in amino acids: CASQPLGGVVTDTQYF. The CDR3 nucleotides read TGTGCCAGCCAACCCCTGGGGGGAGTTGTCACAGATACGCAGTATTTT. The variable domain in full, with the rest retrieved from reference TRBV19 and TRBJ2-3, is DGGITQSPKYLFRKEGQNVTLSCEQNLNHDAMYWYRQDPGQGLRLIYYSQIVNDFQKGDIAEGYSVSREKKESFPLTVTSAQKNPTAFYLCASQPLGGVVTDTQYFGPGTRLTVL.

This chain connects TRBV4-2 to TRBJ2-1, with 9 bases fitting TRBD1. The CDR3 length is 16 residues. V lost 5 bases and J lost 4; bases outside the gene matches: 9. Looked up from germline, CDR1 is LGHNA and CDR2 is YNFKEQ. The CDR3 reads CASSTPGQGLYNEQFF. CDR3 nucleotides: TGTGCCAGCAGCACCCCCGGACAGGGGTTATACAATGAGCAGTTCTTC.

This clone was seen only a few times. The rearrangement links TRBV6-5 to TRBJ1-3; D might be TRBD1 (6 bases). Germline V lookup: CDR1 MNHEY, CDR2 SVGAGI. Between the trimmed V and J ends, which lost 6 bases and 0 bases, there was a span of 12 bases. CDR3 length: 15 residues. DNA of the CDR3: TGTGCCAGCAGATTGACAGGCGGCTCTGGAAACACCATATATTTT. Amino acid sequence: CASRLTGGSGNTIYF.